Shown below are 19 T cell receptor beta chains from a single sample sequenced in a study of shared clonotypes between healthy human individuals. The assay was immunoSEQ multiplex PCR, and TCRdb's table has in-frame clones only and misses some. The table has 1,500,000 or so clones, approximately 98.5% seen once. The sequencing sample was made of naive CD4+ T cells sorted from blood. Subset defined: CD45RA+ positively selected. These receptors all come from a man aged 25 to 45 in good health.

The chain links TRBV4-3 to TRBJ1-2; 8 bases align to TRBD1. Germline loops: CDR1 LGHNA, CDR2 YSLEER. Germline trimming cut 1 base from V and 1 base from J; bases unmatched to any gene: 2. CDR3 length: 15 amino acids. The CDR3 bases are TGCGCCAGCAGCCAAGTGACAGGGGTTAACTATGGCTACACCTTC. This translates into CASSQVTGVNYGYTF.

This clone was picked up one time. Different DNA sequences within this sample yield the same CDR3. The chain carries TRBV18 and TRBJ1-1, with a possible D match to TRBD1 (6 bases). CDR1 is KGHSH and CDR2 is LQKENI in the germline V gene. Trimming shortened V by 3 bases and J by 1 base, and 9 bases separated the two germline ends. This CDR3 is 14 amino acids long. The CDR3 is CASSPQGPNTEAFF. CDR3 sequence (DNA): TGTGCCAGCTCACCGCAGGGGCCGAACACTGAAGCTTTCTTT.

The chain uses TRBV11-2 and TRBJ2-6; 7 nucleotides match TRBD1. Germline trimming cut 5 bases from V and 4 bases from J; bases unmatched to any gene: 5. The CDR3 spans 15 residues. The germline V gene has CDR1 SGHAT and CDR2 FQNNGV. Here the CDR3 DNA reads TGTGCCAGCAGCCCTACAGGGGTCGGGGCCAACGTCCTGACTTTC. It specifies CASSPTGVGANVLTF. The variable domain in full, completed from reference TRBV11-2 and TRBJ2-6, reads EAGVAQSPRYKIIEKRQSVAFWCNPISGHATLYWYQQILGQGPKLLIQFQNNGVVDDSQLPKDRFSAERLKGVDSTLKIQPAKLEDSAVYLCASSPTGVGANVLTFGAGSRLTVL.

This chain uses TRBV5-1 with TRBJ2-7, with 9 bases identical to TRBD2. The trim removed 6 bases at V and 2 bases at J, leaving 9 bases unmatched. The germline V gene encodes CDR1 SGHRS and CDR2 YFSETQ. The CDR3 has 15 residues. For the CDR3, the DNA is TGCGCCAGCACCCTTGAGGCGGGAGGGCCCTACGAGCAGTACTTC. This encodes CASTLEAGGPYEQYF.

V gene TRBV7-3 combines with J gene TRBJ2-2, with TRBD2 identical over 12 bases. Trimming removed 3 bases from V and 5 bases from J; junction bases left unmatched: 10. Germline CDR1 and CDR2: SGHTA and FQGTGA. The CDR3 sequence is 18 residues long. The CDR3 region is CASSLRGLAGLRTGELFF. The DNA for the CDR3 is TGTGCCAGCAGCTTGCGCGGACTAGCGGGACTGCGGACCGGGGAGCTGTTTTTT.

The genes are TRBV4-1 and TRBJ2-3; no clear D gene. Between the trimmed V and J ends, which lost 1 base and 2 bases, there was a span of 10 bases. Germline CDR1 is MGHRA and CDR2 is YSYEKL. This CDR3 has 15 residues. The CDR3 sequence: CASSQVTDLTDTQYF. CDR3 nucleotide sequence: TGCGCCAGCAGCCAAGTAACGGATCTCACAGATACGCAGTATTTT.

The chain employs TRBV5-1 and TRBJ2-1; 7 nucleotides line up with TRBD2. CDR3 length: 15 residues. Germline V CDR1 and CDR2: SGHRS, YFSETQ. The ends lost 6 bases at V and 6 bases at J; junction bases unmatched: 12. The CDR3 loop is CASTFNLADGNEQFF. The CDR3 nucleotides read TGCGCCAGCACCTTCAACCTAGCGGATGGCAATGAGCAGTTCTTC.

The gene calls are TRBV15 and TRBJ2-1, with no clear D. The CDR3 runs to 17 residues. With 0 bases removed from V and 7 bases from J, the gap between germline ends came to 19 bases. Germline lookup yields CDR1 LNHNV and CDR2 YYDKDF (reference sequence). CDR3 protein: CATSRDHGDRSSNEQFF. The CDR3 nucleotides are TGTGCCACCAGCAGAGATCACGGCGATCGTAGTAGTAATGAGCAGTTCTTC.

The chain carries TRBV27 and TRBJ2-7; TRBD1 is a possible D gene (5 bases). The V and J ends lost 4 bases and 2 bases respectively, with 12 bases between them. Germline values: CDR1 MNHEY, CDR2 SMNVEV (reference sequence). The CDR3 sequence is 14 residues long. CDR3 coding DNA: TGTGCCAGCAGTTCTTCAGGGATACCCTACGAGCAGTACTTC. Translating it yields CASSSSGIPYEQYF.

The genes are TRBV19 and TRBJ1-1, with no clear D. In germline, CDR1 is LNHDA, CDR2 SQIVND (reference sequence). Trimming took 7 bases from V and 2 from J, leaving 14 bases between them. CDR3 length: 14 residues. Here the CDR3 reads CASKRRQTNTEAFF. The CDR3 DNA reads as TGTGCCAGTAAGAGGAGACAAACCAACACTGAAGCTTTCTTT.

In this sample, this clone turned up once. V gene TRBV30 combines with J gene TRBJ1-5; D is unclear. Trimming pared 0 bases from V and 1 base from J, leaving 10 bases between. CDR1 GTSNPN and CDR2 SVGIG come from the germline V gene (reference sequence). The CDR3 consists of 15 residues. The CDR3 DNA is TGTGCCTGGAGTGTTGGGGTGTCGAGCAATCAGCCCCAGCATTTT. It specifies CAWSVGVSSNQPQHF.

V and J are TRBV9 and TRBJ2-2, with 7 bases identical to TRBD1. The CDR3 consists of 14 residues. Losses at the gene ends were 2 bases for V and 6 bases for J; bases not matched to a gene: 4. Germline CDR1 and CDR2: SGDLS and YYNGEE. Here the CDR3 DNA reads TGTGCCAGCAGCGTGACAGGGAATGCCGGGGAGCTGTTTTTT. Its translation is CASSVTGNAGELFF. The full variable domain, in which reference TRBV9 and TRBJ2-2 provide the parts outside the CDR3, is DSGVTQTPKHLITATGQRVTLRCSPRSGDLSVYWYQQSLDQGLQFLIQYYNGEERAKGNILERFSAQQFPDLHSELNLSSLELGDSALYFCASSVTGNAGELFFGEGSRLTVL.

In DNA, the CDR3 is TGTGCCAGTAGTATAGAGGAAGGACAGTTAAGGTACTTC. Protein product: CASSIEEGQLRYF. This chain links TRBV19 with TRBJ2-7; D is perhaps TRBD1 (6 bases). This CDR3 region has 13 residues. CDR1 LNHDA and CDR2 SQIVND come from the germline V gene (reference sequence). V was pared by 0 bases and J by 12 bases, with 15 bases between. Supplemented by reference TRBV19 and TRBJ2-7, the full variable domain reads DGGITQSPKYLFRKEGQNVTLSCEQNLNHDAMYWYRQDPGQGLRLIYYSQIVNDFQKGDIAEGYSVSREKKESFPLTVTSAQKNPTAFYLCASSIEEGQLRYFGPGTRLTVT.

The CDR3: CASSPQRGKLFF. CDR3 DNA sequence: TGTGCCAGCAGCCCACAAAGAGGAAAACTGTTTTTT. The rearrangement uses TRBV7-2 and TRBJ1-4; D not certain. The CDR3 contains 12 residues. The V gene lost 5 bases and the J gene lost 10 bases, with 11 bases spanning the gap. From germline, CDR1 is SGHTA and CDR2 FQGNSA.

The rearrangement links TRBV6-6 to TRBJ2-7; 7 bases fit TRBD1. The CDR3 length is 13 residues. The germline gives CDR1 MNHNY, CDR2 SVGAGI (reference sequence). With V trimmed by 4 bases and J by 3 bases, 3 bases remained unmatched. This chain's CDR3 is CASSSGQIYEQYF. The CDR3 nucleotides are TGTGCCAGCAGTTCGGGACAGATCTACGAGCAGTACTTC.

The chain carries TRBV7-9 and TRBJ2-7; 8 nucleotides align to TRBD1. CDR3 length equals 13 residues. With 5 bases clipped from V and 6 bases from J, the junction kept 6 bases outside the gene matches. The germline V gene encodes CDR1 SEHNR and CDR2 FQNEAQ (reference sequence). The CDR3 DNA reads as TGTGCCAGCAGCCCGATCGGACAGGGCGAGCAGTACTTC. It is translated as CASSPIGQGEQYF.

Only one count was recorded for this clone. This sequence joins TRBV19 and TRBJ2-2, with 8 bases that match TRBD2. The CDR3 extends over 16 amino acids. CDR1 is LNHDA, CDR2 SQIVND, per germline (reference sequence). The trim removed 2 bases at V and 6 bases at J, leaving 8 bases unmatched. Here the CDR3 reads CASSIPGLGPPGELFF. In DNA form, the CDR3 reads TGTGCCAGTAGTATACCGGGACTAGGGCCCCCCGGGGAGCTGTTTTTT.

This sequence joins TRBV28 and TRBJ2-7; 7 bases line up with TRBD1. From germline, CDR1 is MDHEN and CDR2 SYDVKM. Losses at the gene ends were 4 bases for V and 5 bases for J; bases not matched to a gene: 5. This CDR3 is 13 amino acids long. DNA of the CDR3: TGTGCCAGCAGTTCAGGGGGTTTCCACGAGCAGTACTTC. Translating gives CASSSGGFHEQYF.

The CDR3 DNA is TGTGCCAGCAGCTTATGGGGATCCAACACTGAAGCTTTCTTT. Translated: CASSLWGSNTEAFF. V and J are TRBV7-9 and TRBJ1-1; D not certain. The germline V gene encodes CDR1 SEHNR and CDR2 FQNEAQ (reference sequence). Trimming stripped 2 bases from V and 2 bases from J, with 9 bases between. The CDR3 extends over 14 amino acids. Full variable domain (rest looked up from reference TRBV7-9 and TRBJ1-1): DTGVSQNPRHKITKRGQNVTFRCDPISEHNRLYWYRQTLGQGPEFLTYFQNEAQLEKSRLLSDRFSAERPKGSFSTLEIQRTEQGDSAMYLCASSLWGSNTEAFFGQGTRLTVV.